One sample yielded the 24 T cell receptor beta chains listed below, sequenced in a study of T cells after yellow fever vaccination. TCRdb independently ran MiXCR on the 5' RACE reads; one entry per CDR3 protein. The data show roughly 190,000 distinct CDR3 sequences, around 10% seen once. The sequences come from CD8+ T cells sorted from PBMCs, collected 15 days after the yellow fever booster vaccination. The receptors here all came from a young man who received the YFV17D yellow fever vaccine.

In this sample, this clonotype turned up a few times. The CDR3 sequence: CSVRQANQPQHF. The CDR3 region has the DNA TGCAGCGTTCGCCAGGCCAATCAGCCCCAGCATTTT. The chain joins TRBV29-1 to TRBJ1-5; D uncertain. The CDR3 length is 12 residues. V lost 5 bases, J lost 3 bases, and 8 bases lay in between. CDR1 SQVTM and CDR2 ANQGSEA come from the germline V gene.

The rearrangement links TRBV20-1 to TRBJ1-5; possible D gene TRBD1, 6 bases. The CDR3 is made up of 14 amino acids. V was clipped by 5 bases and J by 1 base, with 12 bases between them. CDR1 and CDR2 (germline): DFQATT, SNEGSKA (reference sequence). The CDR3 is CSAQQGMSNQPQHF. The CDR3 DNA follows: TGCAGTGCTCAACAGGGCATGAGCAATCAGCCCCAGCATTTT.

The chain carries TRBV7-9 and TRBJ2-1; a possible D gene is TRBD1 (6 bases). V dropped 1 base and J dropped 8 bases, with 12 bases sitting between them. CDR1 and CDR2 from the germline V gene are SEHNR and FQNEAQ (reference sequence). The CDR3 length is 14 residues. The CDR3 reads CASSLVAGVDEQFF. DNA for the CDR3: TGTGCCAGCAGCTTAGTGGCAGGGGTGGATGAGCAGTTCTTC.

This clonotype was detected a few times. The chain couples TRBV7-8 to TRBJ2-5; TRBD2 matches 9 bases. The V gene's germline CDR1 is SGHVS and CDR2 FQNEAQ. The V gene end was trimmed by 5 bases and the J gene end by 5 bases; junction bases not matched to a gene: 15. The CDR3 loop spans 17 amino acids. DNA of the CDR3: TGTGCCAGCAGCCCCGGGGGTCTAGCGGGGCCTAGTGAGACCCAGTACTTC. Protein: CASSPGGLAGPSETQYF. The variable domain in full, completed from reference TRBV7-8 and TRBJ2-5, reads GAGVSQSPRYKVAKRGQDVALRCDPISGHVSLFWYQQALGQGPEFLTYFQNEAQLDKSGLPSDRFFAERPEGSVSTLKIQRTQQEDSAVYLCASSPGGLAGPSETQYFGPGTRLLVL.

The V gene is TRBV3-1, the J gene TRBJ1-1; D remains unclear. Germline lookup yields CDR1 LGHDT and CDR2 YNNKEL (reference sequence). Trimming took 4 bases from V and 5 from J, leaving 11 bases between them. This CDR3 has 13 amino acids. CDR3 bases: TGTGCCAGCAGCCCCCCCCCCGGGACTGAAGCTTTCTTT. Translated, it gives CASSPPPGTEAFF.

The J gene is TRBJ1-1, the V gene TRBV4-3; D unclear. With 0 bases removed from V and 3 bases from J, the gap between germline ends came to 8 bases. The CDR3 runs to 14 residues. Germline V lookup: CDR1 LGHNA, CDR2 YSLEER. The CDR3 protein is CASSQDGWDTEAFF. Written as DNA, the CDR3 is TGCGCCAGCAGCCAAGATGGGTGGGACACTGAAGCTTTCTTT.

This chain links TRBV2 with TRBJ2-7; D is possibly TRBD2 (5 bases). Germline assignment: CDR1 SNHLY and CDR2 FYNNEI. Trimming stripped 4 bases from V and 5 bases from J, with 6 bases between. CDR3 length: 11 residues. CDR3: CASSGGNEQYF. CDR3 sequence (DNA): TGTGCCAGCAGTGGAGGGAACGAGCAGTACTTC.

The V and J genes are TRBV27 and TRBJ2-7; no clear D. V was trimmed by 4 bases and J by 5 bases, leaving 12 bases between them. The germline V gene encodes CDR1 MNHEY and CDR2 SMNVEV (reference sequence). The CDR3 consists of 13 residues. CDR3 coding DNA: TGTGCCAGCAGTTACGATCCGGCAAACGAGCAGTACTTC. This encodes CASSYDPANEQYF.

This clonotype was counted a few times. The CDR3 DNA sequence: TGTGCCAGCAGCCAAGAATTGCCAGGGAGGCGGCATTCACCCCTCCACTTT. This encodes CASSQELPGRRHSPLHF. The chain joins TRBV3-1 to TRBJ1-6; D is possibly TRBD1 (5 bases). This CDR3 has 17 residues. V shed 0 bases and J shed 8 bases, with 17 bases lying between them. Germline V gene sequence: CDR1 LGHDT, CDR2 YNNKEL (reference sequence). The whole variable domain, remainder taken from reference TRBV3-1 and TRBJ1-6, is DTAVSQTPKYLVTQMGNDKSIKCEQNLGHDTMYWYKQDSKKFLKIMFSYNNKELIINETVPNRFSPKSPDKAHLNLHINSLELGDSAVYFCASSQELPGRRHSPLHFGNGTRLTVT.

A few counts support this clonotype. The V and J genes are TRBV5-5 and TRBJ2-7; 10 nucleotides line up with TRBD1. The CDR3 extends over 15 amino acids. The V gene's germline CDR1 is SGHKS and CDR2 YYEKEE (reference sequence). Trimming took 2 bases from V and 5 from J; bases not matched to a gene: 7. The CDR3 coding sequence is TGTGCCAGCAGCTTTATCGGGACAGGGGCCCACGAGCAGTACTTC. Protein product: CASSFIGTGAHEQYF.

This chain uses TRBV7-2 with TRBJ2-1; D gene unclear. CDR1 SGHTA and CDR2 FQGNSA come from the germline V gene. The CDR3 consists of 13 residues. Trimming took off 0 bases at V and 7 bases at J, with 7 bases between the two ends. This CDR3 is CASSLAPRNEQFF. Here the CDR3 DNA reads TGTGCCAGCAGCTTAGCCCCTAGAAATGAGCAGTTCTTC.

This chain uses TRBV29-1 with TRBJ2-2, with a tentative D call TRBD1 (6 bases). This CDR3 contains 12 residues. CDR1 is SQVTM and CDR2 is ANQGSEA in the germline V gene. Trimming removed 7 bases from V and 6 bases from J, with 12 bases in between. The CDR3 coding sequence is TGCAGCGGGGTACAGGGAGCCGGGGAGCTGTTTTTT. Residues: CSGVQGAGELFF.

This clonotype was seen at least ten times. The chain couples TRBV27 to TRBJ2-7; 7 bases fit TRBD1. The CDR3 contains 16 residues. Looked up from germline, CDR1 is MNHEY and CDR2 is SMNVEV (reference sequence). The junction had 15 bases not matched to a gene; V was cut back by 6 bases and J by 4 bases. DNA of the CDR3: TGTGCCAGCAGCAAAACTCTTGACAGGGATAATTACGAGCAGTACTTC. This encodes CASSKTLDRDNYEQYF.

This clonotype turned up a few times. The J gene is TRBJ1-3, the V gene TRBV25-1, with D unresolved. There are 12 residues in the CDR3. Germline V gene sequence: CDR1 MGHDK, CDR2 SYGVNS. V dropped 3 bases and J dropped 3 bases, with 3 bases sitting between them. This CDR3 reads CASSDSGNTIYF. The CDR3 region has the DNA TGTGCCAGCAGTGATAGTGGAAACACCATATATTTT.

This clonotype was recorded a few times. The chain carries TRBV5-1 and TRBJ2-5; D gene unclear. Trimming shortened V by 0 bases and J by 5 bases, and 14 bases separated the two germline ends. Germline CDR1 SGHRS, CDR2 YFSETQ. This CDR3 has 15 residues. The CDR3 loop is CASSLAAAPMETQYF. The CDR3 DNA reads TGCGCCAGCAGCTTGGCAGCAGCCCCGATGGAGACCCAGTACTTC. The whole variable domain, remainder taken from reference TRBV5-1 and TRBJ2-5, is KAGVTQTPRYLIKTRGQQVTLSCSPISGHRSVSWYQQTPGQGLQFLFEYFSETQRNKGNFPGRFSGRQFSNSRSEMNVSTLELGDSALYLCASSLAAAPMETQYFGPGTRLLVL.

The chain recombines TRBV4-2 with TRBJ2-3, with a tentative D call TRBD1 (6 bases). The CDR3 length is 16 residues. Germline V gene lookup returns CDR1 LGHNA and CDR2 YNFKEQ. The V end was cut by 4 bases, the J end by 3 bases, with 17 bases between. The CDR3 region is CASSLARGASTDTQYF. DNA for the CDR3: TGTGCCAGCAGCCTGGCCAGGGGAGCAAGTACAGATACGCAGTATTTT.

This clonotype has just a few counts. This sequence joins TRBV6-4 and TRBJ2-2; 7 nucleotides align to TRBD1. V shed 6 bases, J shed 6 bases, and the junction held 1 base outside the gene matches. Germline lookup yields CDR1 MRHNA and CDR2 SNTAGT. The CDR3 runs to 12 residues. The CDR3 DNA reads TGTGCCAGCAGAGGGGGCCCCGGGGAGCTGTTTTTT. Residues: CASRGGPGELFF.

In its sample, this clonotype was seen a few times. The chain is built from TRBV4-2 and TRBJ2-5; 14 bases fit TRBD2. CDR1 and CDR2 from the germline V gene are LGHNA and YNFKEQ. The J segment lost 1 base and the V segment lost 0 bases, leaving 1 base of the junction unmatched. This CDR3 is built from 17 residues. The CDR3 DNA is TGTGCCAGCAGCCAAGAGGGACTAGCGGGGGCCCAAGAGACCCAGTACTTC. It is translated as CASSQEGLAGAQETQYF.

There are a few counts of this clonotype. The J gene is TRBJ2-5, the V gene TRBV18; D gene ambiguous. Germline assignment: CDR1 KGHSH and CDR2 LQKENI. This CDR3 spans 12 amino acids. Trimming removed 3 bases at V and 3 bases at J, with 5 bases between. The CDR3 coding sequence is TGTGCCAGCTCACCCCCCGAAGAGACCCAGTACTTC. Its translation is CASSPPEETQYF.

V usage is TRBV3-1 and J usage is TRBJ2-7; D perhaps matches TRBD2 (6 bases). Trimming shortened V by 5 bases and J by 0 bases, and 17 bases separated the two germline ends. This CDR3 has 16 amino acids. In germline, CDR1 is LGHDT, CDR2 YNNKEL (reference sequence). As DNA, the CDR3 is TGTGCCAGCAGCTCTCATCAGGGCGGGGTCTCCTACGAGCAGTACTTC. Translated, it gives CASSSHQGGVSYEQYF.

The chain uses TRBV7-9 and TRBJ2-3; D unresolved. Germline loops: CDR1 SEHNR, CDR2 FQNEAQ (reference sequence). The CDR3 length is 12 residues. V dropped 3 bases and J dropped 9 bases, with 10 bases sitting between them. This CDR3 reads CASSFEAFTQYF. The CDR3 DNA is TGTGCCAGCAGCTTTGAGGCATTCACGCAGTATTTT.

This clonotype has a single count. As DNA, the CDR3 is TGTGCCAGCAGCCCCGGACAGAACTACGAGCAGTACGTC. Its protein is CASSPGQNYEQYV. V is TRBV13 and J is TRBJ2-7, with TRBD1 as a possible D gene (6 bases). Germline-derived CDR1 and CDR2 are PRHDT and FYEKMQ (reference sequence). The length of the CDR3 is 13 residues. Trimming left V 5 bases short and J 3 bases short, with 11 bases between.

V is TRBV14 and J is TRBJ2-1, with D possibly being TRBD1 (6 bases). V was clipped by 2 bases and J by 1 base, with 9 bases between them. The CDR3 has 15 residues. From germline, CDR1 is SGHDN and CDR2 FVKESK. In nucleotides, the CDR3 is TGTGCCAGCAGCCAACTACAGGGTTCCTACAATGAGCAGTTCTTC. Amino acid sequence: CASSQLQGSYNEQFF.

The V gene is TRBV7-9, the J gene TRBJ2-3, with a tentative D call TRBD2 (6 bases). Per the germline V gene, CDR1 is SEHNR and CDR2 is FQNEAQ (reference sequence). The CDR3 runs 14 residues. Trimming stripped 8 bases from V and 2 bases from J, with 14 bases between. The CDR3 DNA reads TGTGCCAGCCGGTCACGGGGGTCCACAGATACGCAGTATTTT. It codes for CASRSRGSTDTQYF.